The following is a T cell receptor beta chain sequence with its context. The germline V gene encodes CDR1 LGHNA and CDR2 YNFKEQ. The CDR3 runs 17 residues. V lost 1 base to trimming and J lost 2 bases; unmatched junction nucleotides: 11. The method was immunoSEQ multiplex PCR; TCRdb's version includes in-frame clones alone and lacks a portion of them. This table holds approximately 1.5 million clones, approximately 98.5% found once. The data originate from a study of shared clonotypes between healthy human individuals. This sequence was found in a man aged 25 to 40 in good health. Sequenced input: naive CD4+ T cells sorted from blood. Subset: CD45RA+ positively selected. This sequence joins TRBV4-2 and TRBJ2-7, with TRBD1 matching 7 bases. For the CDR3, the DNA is TGTGCCAGCAGCCAAGCCTCCGGACAGGCTGGAACCTACGAGCAGTACTTC. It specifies CASSQASGQAGTYEQYF.